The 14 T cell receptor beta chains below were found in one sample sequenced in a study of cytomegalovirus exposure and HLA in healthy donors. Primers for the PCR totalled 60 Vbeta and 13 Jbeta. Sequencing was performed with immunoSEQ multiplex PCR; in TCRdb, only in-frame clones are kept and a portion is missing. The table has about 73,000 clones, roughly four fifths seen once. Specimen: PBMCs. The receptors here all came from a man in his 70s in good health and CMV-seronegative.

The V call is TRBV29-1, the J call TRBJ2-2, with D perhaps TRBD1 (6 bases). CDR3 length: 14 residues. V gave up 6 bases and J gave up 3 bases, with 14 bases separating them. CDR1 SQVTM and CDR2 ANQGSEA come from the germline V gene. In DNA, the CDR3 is TGCAGCGTCAGGGGTAAAGTCGACACCGGGGAGCTGTTTTTT. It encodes CSVRGKVDTGELFF.

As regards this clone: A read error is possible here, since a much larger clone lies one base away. The CDR3 loop reads CASSSGQGFNSPLHF. In DNA, the CDR3 is TGTGCCAGCAGCTCGGGACAGGGGTTTAATTCACCCCTCCACTTT. The chain combines TRBV7-2 with TRBJ1-6; 10 bases fit TRBD1. Germline CDR1 and CDR2: SGHTA and FQGNSA. The CDR3 totals 15 residues. With V trimmed by 4 bases and J by 6 bases, 3 bases remained unmatched. The whole variable domain, filled in from reference TRBV7-2 and TRBJ1-6, reads GAGVSQSPSNKVTEKGKDVELRCDPISGHTALYWYRQSLGQGLEFLIYFQGNSAPDKSGLPSDRFSAERTGGSVSTLTIQRTQQEDSAVYLCASSSGQGFNSPLHFGNGTRLTVT.

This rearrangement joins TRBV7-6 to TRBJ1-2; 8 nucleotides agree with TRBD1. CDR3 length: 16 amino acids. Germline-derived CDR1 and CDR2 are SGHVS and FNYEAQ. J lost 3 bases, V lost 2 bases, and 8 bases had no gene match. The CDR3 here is CASSLSPDREYYGYTF. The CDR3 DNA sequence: TGTGCCAGCAGCTTATCCCCGGACAGGGAGTACTATGGCTACACCTTC.

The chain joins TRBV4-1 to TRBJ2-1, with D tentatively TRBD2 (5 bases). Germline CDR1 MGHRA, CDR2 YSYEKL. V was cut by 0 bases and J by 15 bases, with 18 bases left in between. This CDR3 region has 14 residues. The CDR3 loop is CASSQEYSERALFF. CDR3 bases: TGCGCCAGCAGCCAAGAGTATAGTGAGAGGGCCTTGTTCTTC.

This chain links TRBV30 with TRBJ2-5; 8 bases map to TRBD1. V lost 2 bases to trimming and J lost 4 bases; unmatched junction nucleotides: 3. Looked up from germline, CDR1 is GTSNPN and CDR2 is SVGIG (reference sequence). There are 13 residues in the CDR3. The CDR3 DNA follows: TGTGCCTGGAGTTTTACAGGGGGAGAGACCCAGTACTTC. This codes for CAWSFTGGETQYF.

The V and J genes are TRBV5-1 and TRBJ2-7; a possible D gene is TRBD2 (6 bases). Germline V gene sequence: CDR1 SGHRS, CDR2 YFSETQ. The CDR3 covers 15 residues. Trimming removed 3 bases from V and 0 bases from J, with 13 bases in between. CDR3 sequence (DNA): TGCGCCAGCAGCTATGCGGGGAGTTACTCCTACGAGCAGTACTTC. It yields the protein CASSYAGSYSYEQYF.

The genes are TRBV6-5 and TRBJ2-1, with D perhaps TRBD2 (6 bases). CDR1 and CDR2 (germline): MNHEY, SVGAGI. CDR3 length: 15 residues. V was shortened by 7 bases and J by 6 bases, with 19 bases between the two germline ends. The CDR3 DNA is TGTGCCAGCACCGCACCGGGACGGAGGGTCAATGAGCAGTTCTTC. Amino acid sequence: CASTAPGRRVNEQFF.

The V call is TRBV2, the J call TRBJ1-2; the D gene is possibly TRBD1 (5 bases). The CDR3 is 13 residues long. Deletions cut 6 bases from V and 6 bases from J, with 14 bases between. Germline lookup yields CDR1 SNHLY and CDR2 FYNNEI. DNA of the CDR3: TGTGCCAGCAGAGAGACAGCCATTAATGGCTACACCTTC. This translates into CASRETAINGYTF.

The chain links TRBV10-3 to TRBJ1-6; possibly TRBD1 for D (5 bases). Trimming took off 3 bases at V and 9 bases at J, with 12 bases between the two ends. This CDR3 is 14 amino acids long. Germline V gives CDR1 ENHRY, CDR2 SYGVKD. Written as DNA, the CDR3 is TGTGCCATCAGTGACAGGGCGGAAAGTTCACCCCTCCACTTT. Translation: CAISDRAESSPLHF.

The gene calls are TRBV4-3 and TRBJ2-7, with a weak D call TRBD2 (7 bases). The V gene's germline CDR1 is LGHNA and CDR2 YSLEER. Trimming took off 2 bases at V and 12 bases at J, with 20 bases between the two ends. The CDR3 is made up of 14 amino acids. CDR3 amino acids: CASSQPRGATLGYF. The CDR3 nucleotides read TGCGCCAGCAGCCAACCCCGGGGGGCTACCTTAGGGTACTTC.

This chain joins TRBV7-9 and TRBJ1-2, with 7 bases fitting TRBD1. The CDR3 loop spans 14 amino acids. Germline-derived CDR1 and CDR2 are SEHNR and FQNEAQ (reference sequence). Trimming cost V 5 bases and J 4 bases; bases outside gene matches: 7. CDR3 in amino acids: CASSPTGTAYGYTF. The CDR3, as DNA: TGTGCCAGCAGCCCTACCGGGACAGCCTATGGCTACACCTTC.

The CDR3: CASSQAEGFGTVSSYEQYF. The CDR3 coding sequence is TGCGCCAGCAGCCAGGCGGAAGGGTTTGGGACAGTTTCTTCCTACGAGCAGTACTTC. This chain uses TRBV4-1 with TRBJ2-7, with 7 bases lining up with TRBD1. The CDR3 has 19 amino acids. The ends lost 3 bases at V and 1 base at J; junction bases unmatched: 18. CDR1 and CDR2 from the germline V gene are MGHRA and YSYEKL.

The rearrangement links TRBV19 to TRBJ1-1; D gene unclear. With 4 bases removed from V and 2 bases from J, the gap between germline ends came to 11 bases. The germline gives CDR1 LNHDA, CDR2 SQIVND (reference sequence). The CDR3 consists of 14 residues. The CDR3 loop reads CASSSPRRNTEAFF. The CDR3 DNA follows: TGTGCCAGTAGTAGCCCACGTAGAAACACTGAAGCTTTCTTT.

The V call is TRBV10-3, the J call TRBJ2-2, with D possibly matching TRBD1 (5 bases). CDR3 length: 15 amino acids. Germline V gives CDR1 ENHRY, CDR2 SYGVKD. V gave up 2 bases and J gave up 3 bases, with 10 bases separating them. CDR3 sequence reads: CAISESDSYTGELFF. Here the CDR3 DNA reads TGTGCCATCAGTGAGAGTGACAGCTACACCGGGGAGCTGTTTTTT.